This T cell receptor beta chain was sequenced for a study of blood T cell repertoires in COVID-19. Whole-study context: T cells, B-cell-depleted T cells, or PBMCs provided the cDNA or gDNA that served as material.

The V gene lost 6 bases and the J gene lost 7 bases, with 10 bases spanning the gap. CDR3 length equals 13 residues. CDR1 and CDR2 (germline): SNHLY, FYNNEI. The repertoire was sequenced with immunoSEQ multiplex PCR; TCRdb's copy has only in-frame clones and lacks some. The profile shows hundreds of thousands of clones, about 91% of them singletons. V is TRBV2 and J is TRBJ1-6; D remains ambiguous. Material: PBMCs or T cells enriched from blood (not recorded which). This clonotype originated in a woman in her thirties or forties with acute COVID-19. This chain's CDR3 is CASRATWNSPLHF. Here the CDR3 DNA reads TGTGCCAGCAGGGCGACTTGGAATTCACCCCTCCACTTT.